This entry concerns a single TCR beta chain. Its target is unknown. Other DNA sequences in this sample translate to the same CDR3. This record belongs to a study of shared clonotypes between healthy human individuals. Findings and limits, study-wide: On the whole, naive subsets had larger estimated richness than memory subsets had.

The naive CD8 fraction comprised CD45RO-negative cells positively selected for CCR7 and excluded terminally differentiated effector memory CD45RA+ cells. This CDR3 comprises 15 residues. The V gene's germline CDR1 is MNHEY and CDR2 SVGAGI. The V and J ends lost 4 bases and 2 bases, in that order; junction bases with no gene match: 2. Assay used: immunoSEQ multiplex PCR; TCRdb lists only in-frame clones, some missing. The sample has more than 2 million clones, 85% to 95% seen once. Material for sequencing was naive CD8+ T cells from PBMCs. This chain connects TRBV6-5 to TRBJ2-1; 10 nucleotides line up with TRBD2. This TCR came from a man in his late teens or twenties in good health. Some clones in this sample may be carry-over from other donors' samples. CDR3 amino acids: CASSSGLAAYNEQFF. The CDR3 DNA reads TGTGCCAGCAGTTCCGGACTAGCGGCCTACAATGAGCAGTTCTTC.